This TCR beta chain was profiled in a study of blood T cell repertoires in COVID-19. In the study overall: T cells, B-cell-depleted T cells, or PBMCs provided the cDNA or gDNA that served as material.

The CDR3 has 16 residues. The V and J ends lost 7 bases and 10 bases, in that order; junction bases with no gene match: 15. Germline V CDR1 and CDR2: SGHAT, FQNNGV. TCRdb keeps only in-frame clones here, not all; method: immunoSEQ multiplex PCR. The profile shows about 270,000 clones, 88% of them singletons. Material for sequencing was PBMCs or T cells enriched from blood (not recorded which). The rearrangement links TRBV11-2 to TRBJ2-1; 11 bases match TRBD2. This TCR derives from a woman in her fifties or sixties who had recovered from COVID-19. As DNA, the CDR3 is TGTGCCAGCACCCCCCGACCGGGACTAGCGGTCGCCGAGCAGTTCTTC. Translation gives CASTPRPGLAVAEQFF.